This paragraph covers one T cell receptor (beta chain) sequence. Only in-frame clones appear in the TCRdb table, and some are missing; sequencing was by immunoSEQ multiplex PCR. The profile shows 200,000 to 250,000 clones, approximately 80% of them singletons. These data originate in a study of blood T cell repertoires in COVID-19. Researchers sorted participants into cohorts using their self-reported clinical history. The clonotype comes from an older woman who had recovered from COVID-19. The sample consisted of PBMCs or T cells enriched from blood (not recorded which).

CDR3 nucleotides: TGTGCCAGCAGCATGCGACCTACGGGGTCTATCTACTACGAGCAGTACTTC. Translation gives CASSMRPTGSIYYEQYF. The rearrangement uses TRBV7-6 and TRBJ2-7; maybe TRBD2 (5 bases). Germline V gives CDR1 SGHVS, CDR2 FNYEAQ. The CDR3 sequence is 17 residues long. Between the trimmed V and J ends, which lost 5 bases and 3 bases, there was a span of 23 bases.